Listed here are 27 T cell receptor beta chains from one sample, sequenced in a study of blood T cell repertoires in COVID-19. Profiled with immunoSEQ multiplex PCR; TCRdb holds only in-frame clones, not every one. The data show about 160,000 clones, roughly 93% seen once. Input material: peripheral blood. Receptors originate from a woman aged 55 to 70 with COVID-19, enrolled during active disease.

V and J are TRBV7-2 and TRBJ2-2; 10 bases match TRBD1. V was clipped by 3 bases and J by 4 bases; unmatched bases: 2. The CDR3 consists of 15 residues. The germline V gene encodes CDR1 SGHTA and CDR2 FQGNSA. The CDR3: CASSFWTGGTGELFF. CDR3 bases: TGTGCCAGCAGCTTCTGGACAGGGGGCACCGGGGAGCTGTTTTTT.

V is TRBV30 and J is TRBJ2-5; 7 positions match TRBD2. With 4 bases clipped from V and 2 bases from J, the junction kept 4 bases outside the gene matches. The CDR3 sequence is 13 residues long. The germline V gene has CDR1 GTSNPN and CDR2 SVGIG (reference sequence). The CDR3 bases are TGTGCCTGGAATTCGGGGGGACAAGAGACCCAGTACTTC. As protein: CAWNSGGQETQYF.

The chain couples TRBV19 to TRBJ1-3; possible D gene TRBD1, 5 bases. The CDR3 runs to 17 residues. The germline V gene has CDR1 LNHDA and CDR2 SQIVND (reference sequence). Trimming stripped 6 bases from V and 0 bases from J, with 18 bases between. CDR3 residues: CASSSGRGDVSGNTIYF. The CDR3 coding sequence is TGTGCCAGTAGCAGTGGGCGGGGGGACGTCTCTGGAAACACCATATATTTT.

Concerning this clone itself: The junction and the germline gene differ at one end; a read error may be behind it. The V and J genes are TRBV6-5 and TRBJ1-2; TRBD1 might be the D (6 bases). CDR1 is MNHEY and CDR2 is SVGAGI in the germline V gene. The CDR3 runs to 14 residues. CDR3 coding DNA: TGTGCCAGCAAACACGGACAGCCTAATTATGGCTACACCTTC. Amino acids: CASKHGQPNYGYTF.

Here the CDR3 reads CASSKGANEKLFF. CDR3 sequence (DNA): TGCGCCAGCAGCAAGGGGGCAAATGAAAAACTGTTTTTT. This rearrangement joins TRBV4-1 to TRBJ1-4; 7 nucleotides match TRBD1. Germline assignment: CDR1 MGHRA and CDR2 YSYEKL. There are 13 residues in the CDR3. J lost 5 bases, V lost 5 bases, and 2 bases had no gene match.

The rearrangement joins TRBV4-2 to TRBJ1-4; D remains unclear. The CDR3 contains 13 residues. The germline V gene encodes CDR1 LGHNA and CDR2 YNFKEQ. V shed 4 bases and J shed 5 bases, with 8 bases lying between them. CDR3 nucleotide sequence: TGTGCCAGCAGCCGATCGGGGAATGAAAAACTGTTTTTT. Its translation is CASSRSGNEKLFF.

The rearrangement uses TRBV10-3 and TRBJ2-2; D possibly corresponds to TRBD1 (6 bases). CDR1 ENHRY and CDR2 SYGVKD come from the germline V gene. The CDR3 length is 13 residues. Deletions cut 8 bases from V and 3 bases from J, with 10 bases between. CDR3 sequence reads: CAIGYRDTGELFF. In DNA form, the CDR3 reads TGTGCCATCGGTTACAGGGACACCGGGGAGCTGTTTTTT.

This chain links TRBV7-2 with TRBJ1-6; 8 bases agree with TRBD1. CDR1 and CDR2 (germline): SGHTA, FQGNSA. V shed 1 base, J shed 6 bases, and the junction held 8 bases outside the gene matches. CDR3 length: 17 residues. The CDR3 spells CASSLVGQGAGNSPLHF. For the CDR3, the DNA is TGTGCCAGCAGCTTAGTAGGCCAGGGGGCGGGTAATTCACCCCTCCACTTT.

The chain uses TRBV3-1 (or the pseudogene TRBV3-2) and TRBJ2-7; 12 bases are a match to TRBD2. This CDR3 contains 17 residues. Germline CDR1 is LGHDT and CDR2 is YNNKEL (reference sequence). Trimming at V came to 2 bases and at J to 3 bases, leaving 8 bases not matched to a gene. The CDR3 nucleotides are TGTGCCAGCAGCCAACCTAGCGGGGGGGGCCGGCTCTACGAGCAGTACTTC. This sequence encodes CASSQPSGGGRLYEQYF.

This rearrangement joins TRBV19 to TRBJ1-6, with TRBD1 identical over 7 bases. CDR1 and CDR2 from the germline V gene are LNHDA and SQIVND (reference sequence). There are 16 residues in the CDR3. The V segment lost 1 base and the J segment 6 bases; nucleotides outside the gene matches: 6. CDR3 nucleotide sequence: TGTGCCAGTAGTATAGCTGGGGGACAGAGTAATTCACCCCTCCACTTT. It codes for CASSIAGGQSNSPLHF. The variable domain in full, with the rest retrieved from reference TRBV19 and TRBJ1-6, is DGGITQSPKYLFRKEGQNVTLSCEQNLNHDAMYWYRQDPGQGLRLIYYSQIVNDFQKGDIAEGYSVSREKKESFPLTVTSAQKNPTAFYLCASSIAGGQSNSPLHFGNGTRLTVT.

In its sample, this clone was seen once. This chain connects TRBV5-1 to TRBJ1-6, with a tentative D call TRBD1 (6 bases). V lost 3 bases, J lost 3 bases, and 10 bases lay in between. The length of the CDR3 is 15 residues. The germline V gene encodes CDR1 SGHRS and CDR2 YFSETQ. CDR3 bases: TGCGCCAGCAGCTCGAAGACAGGCTATAATTCACCCCTCCACTTT. Its translation is CASSSKTGYNSPLHF.

V gene TRBV4-2 combines with J gene TRBJ2-7, with a tentative D call TRBD2 (5 bases). Between the trimmed V and J ends, which lost 0 bases and 5 bases, there was a span of 11 bases. Germline CDR1 and CDR2: LGHNA and YNFKEQ. The CDR3 spans 14 residues. DNA of the CDR3: TGTGCCAGCAGCCAAGATCCGAGGGCCAACGAGCAGTACTTC. It codes for CASSQDPRANEQYF.

This chain connects TRBV2 to TRBJ2-1; D may be TRBD2 (5 bases). The V and J ends lost 0 bases and 2 bases respectively, with 11 bases between them. Germline loops: CDR1 SNHLY, CDR2 FYNNEI. There are 16 residues in the CDR3. This chain's CDR3 is CASSEALGVTYNEQFF. The CDR3 DNA reads TGTGCCAGCAGTGAAGCGCTCGGGGTTACCTACAATGAGCAGTTCTTC.

The chain is built from TRBV4-2 and TRBJ2-2; D perhaps matches TRBD2 (7 bases). CDR3 length equals 17 residues. Trimming pared 3 bases from V and 5 bases from J, leaving 19 bases between. CDR1 is LGHNA and CDR2 is YNFKEQ in the germline V gene. The CDR3 coding sequence is TGTGCCAGCAGCCACCCCAAACAGGGAGGGTGGACCGGGGAGCTGTTTTTT. This translates into CASSHPKQGGWTGELFF.

A single count supports this clone. In nucleotides, the CDR3 is TGTGCCATCAGTGAGTCGTTCGGGGGGCAGGAGGATCAGCCCCAGCATTTT. Translated, it gives CAISESFGGQEDQPQHF. This rearrangement joins TRBV10-3 to TRBJ1-5; perhaps TRBD1 as D (6 bases). Looked up from germline, CDR1 is ENHRY and CDR2 is SYGVKD. Trimming took off 0 bases at V and 5 bases at J, with 17 bases between the two ends. CDR3 length equals 17 residues.

The V and J genes are TRBV3-1 (or the pseudogene TRBV3-2) and TRBJ1-2, with D possibly TRBD1 on 6 matching bases. V was pared by 0 bases and J by 7 bases, with 15 bases between. The length of the CDR3 is 15 residues. Looked up from germline, CDR1 is LGHDT and CDR2 is YNNKEL (reference sequence). The CDR3 loop is CASSQDATGSAGYTF. CDR3 sequence (DNA): TGTGCCAGCAGCCAAGATGCCACAGGGTCTGCTGGCTACACCTTC.

Here the CDR3 DNA reads TGTGCCAGCAGCTTGGAGAGAACCTACGAGCAGTACTTC. It yields the protein CASSLERTYEQYF. This chain links TRBV5-6 with TRBJ2-7; D is unresolved. The CDR3 length is 13 residues. The germline gives CDR1 SGHDT, CDR2 YYEEEE. Deletions cut 0 bases from V and 2 bases from J, with 6 bases between.

The V and J genes are TRBV7-2 and TRBJ2-7; 8 bases agree with TRBD2. The CDR3 has 17 residues. Germline CDR1 is SGHTA and CDR2 is FQGNSA. Losses at the gene ends were 0 bases for V and 5 bases for J; bases not matched to a gene: 12. The CDR3: CASSLAGGAVRGHEQYF. The CDR3 DNA follows: TGTGCCAGCAGCTTAGCCGGGGGGGCCGTTCGGGGTCACGAGCAGTACTTC.

The chain uses TRBV18 and TRBJ1-1; weak D call: TRBD1 (5 bases). The CDR3 contains 16 residues. V gave up 5 bases and J gave up 7 bases, with 23 bases separating them. The germline V gene encodes CDR1 KGHSH and CDR2 LQKENI. The CDR3 coding sequence is TGTGCCAGCTCAGCGCAAACGTTGCAGACAGAAAGTGAAGCTTTCTTT. It codes for CASSAQTLQTESEAFF.

V gene TRBV19 combines with J gene TRBJ2-2; D is possibly TRBD2 (6 bases). Germline V gene data show CDR1 as LNHDA and CDR2 as SQIVND (reference sequence). V was shortened by 3 bases and J by 5 bases, with 10 bases between the two germline ends. The CDR3 runs to 14 residues. The CDR3: CASSIGGGTGELFF. In DNA, the CDR3 is TGTGCCAGTAGTATCGGGGGAGGTACCGGGGAGCTGTTTTTT. Together with reference TRBV19 and TRBJ2-2, the CDR3 gives the full variable domain: DGGITQSPKYLFRKEGQNVTLSCEQNLNHDAMYWYRQDPGQGLRLIYYSQIVNDFQKGDIAEGYSVSREKKESFPLTVTSAQKNPTAFYLCASSIGGGTGELFFGEGSRLTVL.

The J gene is TRBJ1-2, the V gene TRBV5-6; D is uncertain. The V gene lost 4 bases and the J gene lost 3 bases, with 13 bases spanning the gap. The germline CDR1 and CDR2 sequences are SGHDT and YYEEEE. The CDR3 is made up of 14 amino acids. The CDR3 bases are TGTGCCAGCAGCGGAAGTCGGGGAGACTATGGCTACACCTTC. Residues: CASSGSRGDYGYTF.

The V gene is TRBV2, the J gene TRBJ1-5; the match to TRBD1 covers 10 bases. CDR1 SNHLY and CDR2 FYNNEI come from the germline V gene. V was pared by 4 bases and J by 3 bases, with 9 bases of the junction left unmatched. The CDR3 loop spans 17 amino acids. CDR3 bases: TGTGCCAGCAGTGGGGGACAGGGGAGATTTGACAATCAGCCCCAGCATTTT. Translated, it gives CASSGGQGRFDNQPQHF.

This sequence joins TRBV15 and TRBJ1-5; D possibly corresponds to TRBD1 (6 bases). The CDR3 spans 12 residues. Germline V lookup: CDR1 LNHNV, CDR2 YYDKDF (reference sequence). The V and J ends lost 1 base and 11 bases respectively, with 9 bases between them. The DNA of the CDR3 is TGTGCCACCAGCAGAGTAGAGGGGGCCCAGCATTTT. Its protein product is CATSRVEGAQHF. Complete variable domain (other parts from reference TRBV15 and TRBJ1-5): DAMVIQNPRYQVTQFGKPVTLSCSQTLNHNVMYWYQQKSSQAPKLLFHYYDKDFNNEADTPDNFQSRRPNTSFCFLDIRSPGLGDTAMYLCATSRVEGAQHFGDGTRLSIL.

The chain has TRBV24-1 and TRBJ2-5; 8 bases are a match to TRBD1. V was pared by 10 bases and J by 5 bases, with 8 bases of the junction left unmatched. The CDR3 loop spans 13 amino acids. The germline CDR1 and CDR2 sequences are KGHDR and SFDVKD. The CDR3 nucleotides read TGTGCCACGAGGGACAGGTCGCGGGAGACCCAGTACTTC. Translation: CATRDRSRETQYF.

The gene calls are TRBV4-3 and TRBJ1-2; 7 positions match TRBD1. Germline V gene data show CDR1 as LGHNA and CDR2 as YSLEER. The CDR3 totals 14 residues. The V segment lost 4 bases and the J segment 2 bases; nucleotides outside the gene matches: 4. CDR3 loop: CASSPGQTNYGYTF. Here the CDR3 DNA reads TGCGCCAGCAGCCCGGGACAGACAAACTATGGCTACACCTTC.

The rearrangement joins TRBV15 to TRBJ2-1; possibly TRBD2 for D (5 bases). From germline, CDR1 is LNHNV and CDR2 YYDKDF (reference sequence). V lost 6 bases and J 4 bases, leaving 10 bases between the germline ends. This CDR3 region has 13 residues. CDR3 in amino acids: CATRTEGYNEQFF. The CDR3 bases are TGTGCCACCAGGACCGAGGGATACAATGAGCAGTTCTTC.

V is TRBV6-5 and J is TRBJ2-5; weak D call: TRBD1 (5 bases). V dropped 6 bases and J dropped 4 bases, with 15 bases sitting between them. CDR3 length: 14 amino acids. Germline V gene data show CDR1 as MNHEY and CDR2 as SVGAGI. This chain's CDR3 is CASSGSRGRETQYF. CDR3 nucleotide sequence: TGTGCCAGCAGCGGCTCTAGGGGCCGAGAGACCCAGTACTTC.